This TCR beta chain was recovered during a study of CD8+ T cells in alopecia areata (dated by TCRdb to 2017 to 2018). Study-level background: The treated patients, all with moderate-to-severe alopecia areata, were enrolled in an open-label pilot trial of oral tofacitinib given at 5 to 10 mg twice daily. Patients received tofacitinib for 6 to 18 months and were then followed off drug for 6 months to check for delayed response and recurrence. In both human patients and the C3H/HeJ mouse model, the study applied high-throughput TCRbeta sequencing to look at T cell clonal expansion in alopecia areata. On the human side, TCRbeta sequencing was run on scalp tissue and on sorted CD4+ and CD8+ peripheral blood T cells from healthy controls and from alopecia areata patients with either patchy or totalis/universalis disease. Biopsies were taken from tofacitinib-treated patients at baseline and again at 4 and 24 weeks into treatment, and several of those patients also had a later scalp biopsy. Scalp clonality was compared among normal scalp (n=4), patchy alopecia areata scalp (n=8), and alopecia totalis/universalis scalp (n=8). The RNA source kit depended on sample type: the PAXgene miRNA kit for fixed scalp, the miRNeasy kit for PBMCs, and the RNeasy kit for mouse skin. immunoSEQ multiplex PCR using 35 Vbeta forward primers and 13 Jbeta reverse primers was used to amplify TCRbeta CDR3 regions. Paper-wide results and their limitations: Shared TCR sequences between patients were less evident than in mice, which may be partly attributable to HLA diversity in the patient population. Higher clonality and more expanded CD8+ clones were observed in lesional scalp than in normal scalp, particularly in alopecia totalis/universalis, a finding suggestive of antigenic drive. Scalp TCR repertoire analysis is complicated because resident alphabeta T cells in normal human skin are also sequenced, whereas mouse skin is dominated by gammadelta T cells.

The CDR3 contains 15 residues, cysteine and phenylalanine counted. The retained sequence is limited to the CDR3, 45 bases, with the frame set at the first base. Relative to germline, V is 4 bases shorter and J is 2 bases shorter, with 16 bases between their ends. From the germline V gene, CDR1 is SGHRS and CDR2 is YFSETQ. About this clone itself: Its antigen specificity is not known. Base qualities are not at hand, and no much larger clone is one base apart.

The library was built by means of the immunoSEQ multiplex PCR assay. To provide template for TCR sequencing, every sample had RNA extracted and reverse transcribed into cDNA. First-strand cDNA was synthesized using SuperScript III with a 2:1 mix of oligo-dT and random hexamers. Amplification bias was assessed with a synthetic immune receptor repertoire, and residual bias was removed computationally. On the authors' methods: Raw reads were preprocessed to remove errors, and CDR3 was defined by IMGT conventions from the conserved cysteine to phenylalanine. Clonality was calculated as 1 minus Shannon entropy normalized by log2 of the number of productive unique TCRs. CD4 or CD8 identity of scalp clones was inferred by cross-referencing scalp TCRbeta sequences with sorted blood CD4 and CD8 repertoires. In its TCRdb copy, this immuneACCESS table keeps in-frame sequences only and misses some clones. Where compared with another copy, unresolved V genes explain less than half of these, and the others have no known cause. D and trimming were read from the DNA, whereas the V and J calls and clone size are those reported in that table. Recorded for this sample are 110,000 to 150,000 clones; under 60% of them occurred a single time. The ten largest clonotypes hold under 8% of the sample.

This specimen's time point label, per the study, means: baseline before oral tofacitinib. Lesional scalp punch biopsies and peripheral blood were collected from alopecia areata patients. PBMCs were separated by density centrifugation and stained for CD3, CD4 and CD8, after which CD4+ and CD8+ T cells were sorted on a FACSAria. The specimen was CD4+ T cells sorted from blood, collected at week 0. The receptor chain draws on TRBV5-1 and TRBJ2-7, with TRBD1 tentatively as D gene (6 bases match). This TCR was recovered from a human donor with alopecia areata. The CDR3 here reads CASSVDGRGPYEQYF. The nucleotide sequence reads TGCGCCAGCAGCGTGGATGGCAGGGGTCCCTACGAGCAGTACTTC.